Presented here are 13 T cell receptor beta chains from one specimen sequenced in a study of control samples from healthy donors and cancer patients. Generated by immunoSEQ multiplex PCR, the TCRdb table keeps only in-frame clones and is missing some. Of about 100,000 clones in the sample, roughly 90% are singletons; the top ten hold 18%. The sequencing input was blood. The receptors come from a woman between 50 and 59 years old in good health.

This chain joins TRBV11-2 and TRBJ2-7; D gene unclear. The CDR3 sequence is 13 residues long. Germline lookup yields CDR1 SGHAT and CDR2 FQNNGV. The V end lost 5 bases, the J end lost 4 bases, and 12 bases lay between the germline ends. The CDR3 region is CASSQTQTYEQYF. The CDR3 bases are TGTGCCAGCAGCCAGACACAAACTTACGAGCAGTACTTC.

CDR3 amino acids: CASSQGGRGFTQETQYF. DNA for the CDR3: TGTGCCAGCAGCCAGGGAGGACGCGGATTCACCCAAGAGACCCAGTACTTC. V and J are TRBV4-2 and TRBJ2-5; D possibly corresponds to TRBD2 (6 bases). The V end lost 3 bases, the J end lost 1 base, and 18 bases lay between the germline ends. The germline V gene encodes CDR1 LGHNA and CDR2 YNFKEQ. The CDR3 has 17 amino acids.

This clone was counted between two and nine times. The chain has TRBV24-1 and TRBJ1-4; D gene unclear. The V end lost 3 bases, the J end lost 5 bases, and 15 bases lay between the germline ends. Germline CDR1 reads KGHDR; CDR2 reads SFDVKD. The CDR3 loop spans 16 amino acids. Here the CDR3 reads CATSDPGREKNEKLFF. The CDR3 region has the DNA TGTGCCACCAGTGATCCGGGGAGGGAGAAAAATGAAAAACTGTTTTTT.

V gene TRBV7-2 combines with J gene TRBJ1-5; 7 bases are a match to TRBD1. J lost 4 bases, V lost 1 base, and 4 bases had no gene match. This CDR3 is built from 15 residues. The germline CDR1 and CDR2 sequences are SGHTA and FQGNSA. CDR3 sequence: CASSLVSGGNQPQHF. The CDR3 DNA sequence: TGTGCCAGCAGCTTAGTCTCAGGGGGTAATCAGCCCCAGCATTTT.

The chain combines TRBV28 with TRBJ2-7; tentative D call: TRBD1 (5 bases). Between the trimmed V and J ends, which lost 3 bases and 2 bases, there was a span of 11 bases. Germline values: CDR1 MDHEN, CDR2 SYDVKM. This CDR3 spans 14 amino acids. DNA for the CDR3: TGTGCCAGCAGTTTGGTCAGACAGCCCTACGAGCAGTACTTC. It yields the protein CASSLVRQPYEQYF. Filled out from reference TRBV28 and TRBJ2-7, the complete variable domain reads DVKVTQSSRYLVKRTGEKVFLECVQDMDHENMFWYRQDPGLGLRLIYFSYDVKMKEKGDIPEGYSVSREKKERFSLILESASTNQTSMYLCASSLVRQPYEQYFGPGTRLTVT.

This clone was observed a handful of times. This sequence joins TRBV6-2 or TRBV6-3 and TRBJ1-1; D is possibly TRBD1 (5 bases). Between the trimmed V and J ends, which lost 3 bases and 4 bases, there was a span of 9 bases. Germline V CDR1 and CDR2: MNHEY, SVGEGT. CDR3 size: 13 residues. The CDR3 DNA reads as TGTGCCAGCAGTTATGGGGCGAGCACTGAAGCTTTCTTT. Translation: CASSYGASTEAFF.

This chain connects TRBV27 to TRBJ2-3; 12 bases are a match to TRBD2. Germline trimming cut 5 bases from V and 2 bases from J; bases unmatched to any gene: 14. CDR1 and CDR2 from the germline V gene are MNHEY and SMNVEV (reference sequence). The CDR3 is 19 amino acids. Written as DNA, the CDR3 is TGTGCCAGCAGTGTCCAACAAAGACTAGCGGGAGTCTTCACAGATACGCAGTATTTT. Translating it yields CASSVQQRLAGVFTDTQYF.

The chain couples TRBV6-5 to TRBJ2-3, with D uncertain. The CDR3 contains 13 residues. The V end was cut by 4 bases, the J end by 0 bases, with 5 bases between. Per the germline V gene, CDR1 is MNHEY and CDR2 is SVGAGI. CDR3 coding DNA: TGTGCCAGCAGTTGGGTTAGCACAGATACGCAGTATTTT. Its protein is CASSWVSTDTQYF.

The chain has TRBV9 and TRBJ2-3; D perhaps matches TRBD2 (5 bases). Trimming pared 4 bases from V and 3 bases from J, leaving 15 bases between. This CDR3 has 15 amino acids. Germline CDR1 is SGDLS and CDR2 is YYNGEE. In DNA, the CDR3 is TGTGCCAGCAGCCCCACCTCAACGGGAACAGATACGCAGTATTTT. Its protein is CASSPTSTGTDTQYF.

V usage is TRBV29-1 and J usage is TRBJ2-1; D gene uncertain. From germline, CDR1 is SQVTM and CDR2 ANQGSEA. CDR3 length: 13 amino acids. Trimming removed 2 bases from V and 6 bases from J, with 11 bases in between. In DNA, the CDR3 is TGCAGCGTTGAAAGGGCCCCGGGCAATGAGCAGTTCTTC. This translates into CSVERAPGNEQFF.

V gene TRBV19 combines with J gene TRBJ1-1; D perhaps matches TRBD1 (6 bases). CDR1 and CDR2 (germline): LNHDA, SQIVND (reference sequence). This CDR3 is built from 13 residues. The germline V and J ends were trimmed by 5 bases and 0 bases, with 7 bases remaining between them. The CDR3 sequence is CASSWDMNTEAFF. The DNA of the CDR3 is TGTGCCAGTAGTTGGGACATGAACACTGAAGCTTTCTTT.

The chain recombines TRBV14 with TRBJ2-5; 10 nucleotides align to TRBD2. The CDR3 length is 16 residues. V lost 3 bases, J lost 4 bases, and 8 bases stayed unmatched. Looked up from germline, CDR1 is SGHDN and CDR2 is FVKESK. The CDR3 region is CASSQEPGLARETQYF. CDR3 in DNA: TGTGCCAGCAGCCAGGAACCGGGACTAGCGAGAGAGACCCAGTACTTC.

The rearrangement joins TRBV5-5 to TRBJ1-4; 8 bases are a match to TRBD1. The ends lost 1 base at V and 7 bases at J; junction bases unmatched: 6. Germline loops: CDR1 SGHKS, CDR2 YYEKEE (reference sequence). This CDR3 contains 15 residues. The CDR3 coding sequence is TGTGCCAGCAGCTTGCAGACAGGGGCGGGTGAAAAACTGTTTTTT. Translating it yields CASSLQTGAGEKLFF.